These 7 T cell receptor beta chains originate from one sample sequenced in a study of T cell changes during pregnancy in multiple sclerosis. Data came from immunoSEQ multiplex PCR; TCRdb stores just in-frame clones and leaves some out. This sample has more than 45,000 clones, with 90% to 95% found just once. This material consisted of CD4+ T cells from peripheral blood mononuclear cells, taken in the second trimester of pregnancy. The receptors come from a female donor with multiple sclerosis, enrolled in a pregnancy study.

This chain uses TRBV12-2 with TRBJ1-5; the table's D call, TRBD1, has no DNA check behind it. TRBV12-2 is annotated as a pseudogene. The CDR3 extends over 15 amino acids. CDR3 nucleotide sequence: TGTGCAAGTCGCTTAGCTGACAGGAGCAATCAGCCCCAGCATTTT. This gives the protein CASRLADRSNQPQHF.

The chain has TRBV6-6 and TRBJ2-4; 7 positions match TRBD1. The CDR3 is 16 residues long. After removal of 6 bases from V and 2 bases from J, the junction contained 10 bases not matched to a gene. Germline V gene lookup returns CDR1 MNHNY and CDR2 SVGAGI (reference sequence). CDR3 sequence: CASSPAQGTPKNIQYF. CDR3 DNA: TGTGCCAGCAGCCCAGCACAGGGGACGCCCAAAAACATTCAGTACTTC.

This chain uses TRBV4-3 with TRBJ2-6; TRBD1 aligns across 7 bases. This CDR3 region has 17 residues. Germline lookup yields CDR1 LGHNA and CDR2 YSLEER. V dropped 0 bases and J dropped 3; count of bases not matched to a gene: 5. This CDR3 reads CASSQDAGGIGANVLTF. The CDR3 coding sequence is TGCGCCAGCAGCCAAGACGCAGGGGGTATTGGGGCCAACGTCCTGACTTTC.

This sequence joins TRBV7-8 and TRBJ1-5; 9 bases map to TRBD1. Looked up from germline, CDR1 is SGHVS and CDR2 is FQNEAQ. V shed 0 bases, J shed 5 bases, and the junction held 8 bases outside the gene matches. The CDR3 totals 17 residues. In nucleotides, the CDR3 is TGTGCCAGCAGCTTAGCGGTACGGGACAGGGTTTATCAGCCCCAGCATTTT. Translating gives CASSLAVRDRVYQPQHF.

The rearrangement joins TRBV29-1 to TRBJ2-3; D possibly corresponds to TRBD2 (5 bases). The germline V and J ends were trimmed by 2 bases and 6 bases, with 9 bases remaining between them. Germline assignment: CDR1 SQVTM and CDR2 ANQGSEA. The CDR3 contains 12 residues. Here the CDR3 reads CSVERGADTQYF. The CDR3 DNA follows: TGCAGCGTTGAACGGGGAGCGGATACGCAGTATTTT.

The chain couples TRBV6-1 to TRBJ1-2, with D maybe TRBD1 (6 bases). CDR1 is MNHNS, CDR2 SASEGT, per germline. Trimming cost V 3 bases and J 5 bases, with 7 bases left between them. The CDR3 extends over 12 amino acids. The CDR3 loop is CASSDQGYGYTF. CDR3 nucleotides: TGTGCCAGCAGTGACCAGGGGTATGGCTACACCTTC.

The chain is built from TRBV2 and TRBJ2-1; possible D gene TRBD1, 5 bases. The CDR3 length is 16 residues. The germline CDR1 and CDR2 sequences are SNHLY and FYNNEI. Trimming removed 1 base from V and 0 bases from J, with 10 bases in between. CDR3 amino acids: CASSEGGRSSYNEQFF. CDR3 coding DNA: TGTGCCAGCAGTGAAGGGGGCCGGAGCTCCTACAATGAGCAGTTCTTC.